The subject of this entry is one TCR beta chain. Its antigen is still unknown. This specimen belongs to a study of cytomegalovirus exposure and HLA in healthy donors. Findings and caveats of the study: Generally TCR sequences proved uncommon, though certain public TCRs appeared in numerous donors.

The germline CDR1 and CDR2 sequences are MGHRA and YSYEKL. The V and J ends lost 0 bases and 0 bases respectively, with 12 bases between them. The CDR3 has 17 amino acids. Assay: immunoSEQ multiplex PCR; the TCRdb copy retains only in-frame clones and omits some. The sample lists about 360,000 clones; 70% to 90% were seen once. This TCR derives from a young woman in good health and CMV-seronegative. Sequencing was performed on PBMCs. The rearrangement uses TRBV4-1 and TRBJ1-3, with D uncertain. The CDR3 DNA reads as TGCGCCAGCAGCCAAGATAATCAGCGGAGCTCTGGAAACACCATATATTTT. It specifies CASSQDNQRSSGNTIYF.